Sequencing of this T cell receptor beta chain was carried out in a study of cytomegalovirus exposure and HLA in healthy donors (dated by TCRdb to about 2017). Looking at the study overall: An earlier analysis of approximately 600 of the donors reported approximately 270 Gb of sequence data and around 120 million unique TCR beta sequences from 150 million to 200 million T cells. All discovery cohort repertoires had been generated using a single sequencing platform. To predict cytomegalovirus infection status, the study combined high-throughput TCR immunosequencing, statistical association of individual TCRs with disease status, and machine learning. Roughly five DR-DQ haplotypes were handled as single units for association and clustering, since linkage in the cohort was strong. Among some 410 genotyped donors of the cohort, an average of around 250,000 unique TCR beta nucleotide sequences was sequenced per donor, of which approximately 19% were non-productive. Typing coverage differed by locus: A, B, C, DRB1 and DQB1 were typed in about 629-640 donors, DQA1 in 500 to 550, DPA1 in around 600, and DPB1 in around 490. In an earlier analysis of several hundred of the donors, high-throughput TCR beta sequencing was used to judge whether each TCR beta V gene segment behaved as functional or pseudogenic. Besides the first cohort of about 730 subjects, a separate validation cohort made up of 95 to 150 different subjects was used. A later analysis re-analyzed previously published TCR beta repertoires from about 600 donors and added high-resolution HLA genotyping to study TCR occurrence patterns. Donor age, sex, ethnicity and CMV serostatus were collected together with the repertoire data. Of the 300 to 450 genotyped donors, around 81% fell in the genetic ancestry cluster associated with self-reported Caucasian donors. The study was designed to test whether signatures of past pathogen exposure could be identified by cataloging public T cell receptors. Using immunosequencing, the study profiled T cell repertoires from about 620 subjects and related those repertoires to cytomegalovirus serostatus. Genome-wide SNP genotypes for about 65% of the 666 donors were used in a later genetic analysis, which treated that subset as a discovery cohort. An early release that covered about 600 HLA-typed donors contained about 300 gigabases of sequencing data and roughly 84 million unique TCR sequences. HLA typing included class I and class II loci at four-digit resolution. In the later analysis, no new phenotypic data were used to find candidate immune exposures; instead, reliance was placed on TCR beta sequences and their occurrence across donors.

Regarding this clone: What this receptor recognizes is not known. Base qualities were left out, and no much larger clone turns up one base away.

Beyond this particular receptor, the publication reports: A later analysis reported that several top co-occurrence clusters appeared linked to parvovirus B19, influenza, CMV and Epstein-Barr virus. Only TCR beta chains were sequenced in this cohort, and the absence of alpha or paired-chain data limited detectable features. The study listed around 160 TCR beta chains as associated with cytomegalovirus. A group of highly shared sequence variants was considered likely to be a technical artifact of the sequencing pipeline. In a later analysis, HLA-associated TCR beta chains showed more clonal expansion and lower generation probabilities than non-associated chains that were equally common. Across donors, most TCR sequences were observed very rarely, whereas some public TCRs were present in many individuals. In a later analysis, the rate of TCR association differed among HLA loci, with DRB1 alleles having the most associated TCRs and HLA-C alleles having the fewest. A later genetic analysis reported fewer N-insertions in productive TCRs among donors in an Asian-associated ancestry cluster than the roughly 700-donor mean. The classifier was reported to diagnose cytomegalovirus status with high specificity and sensitivity in both the original and validation cohorts. In an earlier analysis of 450 to 750 of the donors, most TCR beta V segments appeared in productive rearrangements about 90% or about 30% of the time, broadly matching IMGT annotations. A further reported finding was that TCR beta sequences accurately predicted the HLA-A and HLA-B alleles for most subjects in the first cohort. Immune exposure information for the cohort was limited to CMV serostatus. A later analysis found that most CMV-associated TCR beta chains appeared HLA-restricted, with HLA associations seemingly driven largely by CMV exposure. At a false discovery rate of 0.05, a later analysis linked 15,000 to 20,000 TCR beta sequences to specific HLA alleles. In a later genetic analysis, a missense DCLRE1C variant was associated with V-gene and J-gene trimming of TCR beta chains, and the association was replicated in an independent cohort. Three of the identified cytomegalovirus-associated TCR beta chains were confirmed in vitro to be specific for cytomegalovirus antigens. HLA typing was unavailable for some donors at each locus, so association tests used only the typed subset. Roughly uniform sequencing depth across donors was assumed in presence/absence analyses, although this assumption may not hold. It was suggested by the authors that the approach could potentially be generalized to other disease states and immunological phenotypes. Because counts were too low, about 18 rarely observed V segments, including chromosome 9 orphons, were left out of the earlier analysis of 500 to 650 of the donors. The 87-base-pair reads could not distinguish some IMGT-functional V segments, including TRBV6-2 and TRBV6-3, so those segments were excluded. Strong co-occurrence of HLA alleles, especially DR and DQ, made assigning TCR associations to individual alleles difficult. Correlated functional status among segregating V segments might reflect linkage disequilibrium, but an unknown experimental factor could not be ruled out.

The germline V gene provides CDR1 SGHVS and CDR2 FQNEAQ. The CDR3 starts with the cysteine, ends with the phenylalanine, and has 15 residues. Only the CDR3 part of the read is kept: 45 bases, read in frame from the first base. Germline trimming: 7 bases from V, 11 bases from J; junction bases outside gene matches: 13. Preparation of the library involved the immunoSEQ multiplex PCR assay. The multiplex PCR relied on a mix of 60 forward primers for TCR Vbeta segments and 13 reverse primers for TCR Jbeta segments. The CDR3 region of rearranged TCR beta genes was amplified from genomic DNA by a multiplex PCR assay. On the Illumina HiSeq System, the amplified TCR beta libraries were sequenced as 87-base-pair reads. The authors processed their data as follows. A later analysis counted around 72 million unique TCR beta chains across the approximately 700 repertoires, and 10 million to 11 million of these chains were shared by at least two donors. To remove PCR and sequencing errors, raw reads were error-corrected and collapsed into unique sequences using a nearest-neighbor algorithm that merged closely related sequences. V, D and J gene segments were assigned by aligning CDR3 sequences to IMGT reference sequences. For a sequence to be retained, at least a six-nucleotide match to both a V gene segment and a J gene segment was required. Rearrangements were called productive when the CDR3 lacked stop codons and stayed in frame with V and J; all others were non-productive. CDR3 was defined by IMGT convention, running from the second conserved V-encoded cysteine to the conserved J-encoded phenylalanine. Sequences without an unambiguous match to a single V gene segment were excluded from the earlier analysis of 450 to 750 of the donors. In an earlier analysis of roughly 500 of the donors, V segments were called functional above 56.7% productive rearrangements and were called segregating when the between-donor standard deviation exceeded 5%. To diagnose cytomegalovirus status from the catalog of TCR beta chain sequences, a statistical classification framework was built. V and J gene assignment, in a later analysis, came from comparing TCR nucleotide sequences with IMGT/GENE-DB human TR gene sequences. The TCRdist pipeline was used in a later analysis to assign CDR3 sequences and most-parsimonious VDJ recombination scenarios. In a later analysis, each TCR beta chain was defined by its CDR3 amino acid sequence together with its V-gene family, and reads without a unique V-gene family were excluded. As a way to deal with suspected cross-contamination and a sequencing artifact, a later analysis dropped 450 to 600 nucleotide sequences that were highly shared and had low generation probability. For each public chain, a later analysis derived a clonal expansion index from normalized ranks of inferred template counts within each repertoire. A later analysis computed generation probabilities with a VDJ recombination model fitted to out-of-frame rearrangements, and checked the results against IGoR. In a later analysis, TCR-TCR, TCR-HLA and TCR-CMV co-occurrence was scored with hypergeometric tests, and a repertoire-size bias correction was applied to TCR pairs. A later analysis estimated false discovery rates by permuting HLA or CMV assignments 20 times. In a later analysis, co-occurring TCRs were grouped with DBSCAN, and TCRdist sequence similarity was added when clustering was performed within HLA-allele-positive subsets. Co-occurrence clustering excluded repertoires with fewer than 30,000 or more than 120,000 public chains, plus five with anomalous nucleotide sharing. TCRdb took this table from immuneACCESS and kept in-frame rearrangements with V and J called. Such tables lack part of the clones; where checked against another copy, unresolved V genes explain under half of the gap, and the rest is unexplained. D and trimming were read from the DNA, whereas the V and J calls and clone size are those reported in that table. In all, the sample holds approximately 170,000 clones, and 65% to 85% of those were seen once. The ten largest clones take up about 2.6% of the sample.

In total, more than 500 healthy bone marrow donors made up the cohort. At the time of sampling, all cohort members were nominally healthy, though unrecorded immune exposures were likely present. The donor was CMV seropositive and belonged to the group of about 290 seropositive cohort members. A peripheral blood sample was collected from each donor, and TCR beta sequencing was performed on peripheral blood mononuclear cells. The Qiagen DNeasy Blood Extraction Kit was used to extract genomic DNA from the blood cell samples. Recombination linked TRBV7-8 to TRBJ2-1; 11 middle bases align to TRBD1. Source material: PBMCs. This TCR came from a middle-aged woman in good health and CMV-seropositive. The CDR3 region: CASTNPGTGGGQQFF. DNA sequence: TGTGCCAGCACCAATCCCGGGACAGGGGGAGGTCAGCAGTTCTTC. Supplemented by the reference TRBV7-8 and TRBJ2-1 proteins around the CDR3, the complete variable domain is GAGVSQSPRYKVAKRGQDVALRCDPISGHVSLFWYQQALGQGPEFLTYFQNEAQLDKSGLPSDRFFAERPEGSVSTLKIQRTQQEDSAVYLCASTNPGTGGGQQFFGPGTRLTVL.